The 19 T cell receptor beta chains reported below all come from one sample, sequenced in a study of cytomegalovirus exposure and HLA in healthy donors. PCR primers comprised 60 Vbeta and 13 Jbeta primers. The method was immunoSEQ multiplex PCR; TCRdb's version includes in-frame clones alone and lacks a portion of them. This specimen shows more than 65,000 clones; the ten leading clones hold 2.5% to 3%. The sequenced sample consisted of PBMCs. These receptor sequences come from a man aged 40-55 years in good health and CMV-seronegative.

This sequence joins TRBV7-9 and TRBJ1-1; D might be TRBD1 (5 bases). Germline assignment: CDR1 SEHNR and CDR2 FQNEAQ (reference sequence). This CDR3 is built from 14 residues. V was trimmed by 5 bases and J by 4 bases, leaving 14 bases between them. CDR3 sequence (DNA): TGTGCCAGCAGCCCCCAGGGAGGGGTCACTGAAGCTTTCTTT. Its translation is CASSPQGGVTEAFF. The full variable domain, with the rest looked up from reference TRBV7-9 and TRBJ1-1, is DTGVSQNPRHKITKRGQNVTFRCDPISEHNRLYWYRQTLGQGPEFLTYFQNEAQLEKSRLLSDRFSAERPKGSFSTLEIQRTEQGDSAMYLCASSPQGGVTEAFFGQGTRLTVV.

The chain is built from TRBV5-1 and TRBJ2-1, with TRBD2 matching over 12 bases. J was trimmed by 11 bases and V by 2 bases; bases with no gene match: 5. Germline V CDR1 and CDR2: SGHRS, YFSETQ. This CDR3 is 14 amino acids long. CDR3 in DNA: TGCGCCAGCAGCTTCGAACTAGCGGGGGGCAAGCAGTTCTTC. The encoded protein is CASSFELAGGKQFF.

The chain employs TRBV6-5 and TRBJ1-2; D is uncertain. The V end was cut by 8 bases, the J end by 0 bases, with 10 bases between. The CDR3 totals 13 residues. In germline, CDR1 is MNHEY, CDR2 SVGAGI. CDR3 DNA: TGTGCCAGCTCAGAATCCTCTAACTATGGCTACACCTTC. Translated, it gives CASSESSNYGYTF.

The rearrangement joins TRBV19 to TRBJ1-5, with 9 nucleotides matching TRBD1. This CDR3 spans 14 amino acids. Germline loops: CDR1 LNHDA, CDR2 SQIVND (reference sequence). After removal of 7 bases from V and 7 bases from J, the junction contained 8 bases not matched to a gene. CDR3 in amino acids: CASKNTGGAQPQHF. CDR3 in DNA: TGTGCCAGTAAGAACACAGGGGGCGCCCAGCCCCAGCATTTT.

In nucleotides, the CDR3 is TGTGCCGCCACTGGAGGGCGCGGCTCCTACGAGCAGTACTTC. The encoded protein is CAATGGRGSYEQYF. V and J are TRBV10-3 and TRBJ2-7, with D tentatively TRBD2 (6 bases). Trimming stripped 11 bases from V and 0 bases from J, with 17 bases between. Germline V gives CDR1 ENHRY, CDR2 SYGVKD. The CDR3 length is 14 residues.

The J gene is TRBJ1-3, the V gene TRBV6-1; D gene uncertain. Germline CDR1 reads MNHNS; CDR2 reads SASEGT. The ends were cut back, 0 bases at V and 2 bases at J, with 14 bases in the middle. This CDR3 is built from 17 residues. The CDR3 loop reads CASSEALRGRAGNTIYF. In DNA form, the CDR3 reads TGTGCCAGCAGTGAAGCGCTTCGCGGGCGTGCTGGAAACACCATATATTTT.

The V gene is TRBV4-2, the J gene TRBJ1-6; no firm D call. Germline assignment: CDR1 LGHNA and CDR2 YNFKEQ. Trimming took 0 bases from V and 11 from J, leaving 11 bases between them. The CDR3 length is 14 residues. CDR3 residues: CASSQETGFAPLHF. The CDR3 nucleotides are TGTGCCAGCAGCCAAGAAACGGGGTTCGCACCCCTCCACTTT.

The V gene is TRBV18, the J gene TRBJ2-5; TRBD1 aligns across 9 bases. The CDR3 runs 13 residues. Trimming at V came to 5 bases and at J to 5 bases, leaving 3 bases not matched to a gene. From germline, CDR1 is KGHSH and CDR2 LQKENI. CDR3 DNA sequence: TGTGCCAGCTCATCGGGACAGGGTGAGACCCAGTACTTC. This encodes CASSSGQGETQYF.

This chain joins TRBV4-1 and TRBJ2-2; 7 nucleotides line up with TRBD1. Germline values: CDR1 MGHRA, CDR2 YSYEKL. The J segment lost 1 base and the V segment lost 2 bases, leaving 1 base of the junction unmatched. This CDR3 is built from 15 residues. CDR3 sequence (DNA): TGCGCCAGCAGCCAACGACAGGGGAACACCGGGGAGCTGTTTTTT. Encoded protein: CASSQRQGNTGELFF.

The rearrangement uses TRBV7-6 and TRBJ2-5; tentatively, D is TRBD1 (6 bases). The CDR3 has 15 amino acids. Trimming removed 4 bases from V and 4 bases from J, with 16 bases in between. In germline, CDR1 is SGHVS, CDR2 FNYEAQ. This chain's CDR3 is CASSSVYRERETQYF. Here the CDR3 DNA reads TGTGCCAGCAGCTCGGTATACAGGGAACGAGAGACCCAGTACTTC. Based on the CDR3 plus reference TRBV7-6 and TRBJ2-5, the full variable domain is GAGVSQSPRYKVTKRGQDVALRCDPISGHVSLYWYRQALGQGPEFLTYFNYEAQQDKSGLPNDRFSAERPEGSISTLTIQRTEQRDSAMYRCASSSVYRERETQYFGPGTRLLVL.

The V gene is TRBV6-1, the J gene TRBJ2-5; 10 positions agree with TRBD2. Looked up from germline, CDR1 is MNHNS and CDR2 is SASEGT. The CDR3 is made up of 15 amino acids. V lost 3 bases, J lost 1 base, and 2 bases stayed unmatched. The DNA for the CDR3 is TGTGCCAGCAGTGAGGCTAGCGGGGGCCAAGAGACCCAGTACTTC. Protein: CASSEASGGQETQYF.

The V gene is TRBV14, the J gene TRBJ2-1; D is possibly TRBD1 (5 bases). The germline V gene has CDR1 SGHDN and CDR2 FVKESK. Between the trimmed V and J ends, which lost 2 bases and 4 bases, there was a span of 15 bases. This CDR3 has 16 amino acids. CDR3 DNA sequence: TGTGCCAGCAGCCAACTTGGGGCTACGGGTTACAATGAGCAGTTCTTC. As protein: CASSQLGATGYNEQFF.

The CDR3 protein is CASVVSEETQYF. In DNA, the CDR3 is TGTGCCAGCGTGGTGAGCGAGGAGACCCAGTACTTC. The chain joins TRBV2 to TRBJ2-5; D unclear. Between the trimmed V and J ends, which lost 8 bases and 5 bases, there was a span of 12 bases. CDR3 size: 12 residues. Germline CDR1 and CDR2: SNHLY and FYNNEI.

The chain couples TRBV2 to TRBJ1-4, with 8 nucleotides matching TRBD1. CDR1 is SNHLY and CDR2 is FYNNEI in the germline V gene. The CDR3 loop spans 16 amino acids. V gave up 1 base and J gave up 7 bases; unmatched junction bases: 8. The CDR3 loop reads CASSEVARGHREKLFF. CDR3 bases: TGTGCCAGCAGTGAAGTGGCCAGGGGGCATCGTGAAAAACTGTTTTTT. The whole variable domain, remainder taken from reference TRBV2 and TRBJ1-4, is EPEVTQTPSHQVTQMGQEVILRCVPISNHLYFYWYRQILGQKVEFLVSFYNNEISEKSEIFDDQFSVERPDGSNFTLKIRSTKLEDSAMYFCASSEVARGHREKLFFGSGTQLSVL.

The chain has TRBV2 and TRBJ2-7, with a possible D match to TRBD1 (5 bases). The length of the CDR3 is 13 residues. Trimming pared 5 bases from V and 2 bases from J, leaving 10 bases between. CDR1 and CDR2 (germline): SNHLY, FYNNEI. The CDR3 is CASSPQTAYEQYF. In DNA form, the CDR3 reads TGTGCCAGCAGTCCCCAGACAGCCTACGAGCAGTACTTC.

This chain links TRBV7-2 with TRBJ2-3; D uncertain. Germline assignment: CDR1 SGHTA and CDR2 FQGNSA. V lost 8 bases to trimming and J lost 15 bases, with 21 bases between them. The CDR3 has 12 residues. In DNA, the CDR3 is TGTGCCAGCCACCGTACAGAGACCCAGTTTTATTTT. It encodes CASHRTETQFYF.

This chain connects TRBV6-5 to TRBJ1-2, with D perhaps matching TRBD1 (5 bases). V lost 6 bases and J 2 bases, leaving 10 bases between the germline ends. The germline CDR1 and CDR2 sequences are MNHEY and SVGAGI. This CDR3 spans 13 amino acids. CDR3 nucleotides: TGTGCCAGCAGGAAGGCAGGGAACTATGGCTACACCTTC. Protein: CASRKAGNYGYTF.

The chain employs TRBV28 and TRBJ1-3, with D hard to call. V lost 6 bases to trimming and J lost 3 bases, with 9 bases between them. The CDR3 totals 13 residues. Looked up from germline, CDR1 is MDHEN and CDR2 is SYDVKM. The chain's CDR3 is CASSLSVGNTIYF. Written as DNA, the CDR3 is TGTGCCAGCAGCCTATCGGTTGGAAACACCATATATTTT.

The rearrangement uses TRBV27 and TRBJ1-4; 7 bases match TRBD1. The CDR3 covers 14 residues. Germline CDR1 reads MNHEY; CDR2 reads SMNVEV (reference sequence). Trimming removed 4 bases from V and 4 bases from J; junction bases left unmatched: 3. The CDR3 nucleotides are TGTGCCAGCAGTTGGGACAGATTTAATGAAAAACTGTTTTTT. Its translation is CASSWDRFNEKLFF. Full variable domain (outside the CDR3, taken from reference TRBV27 and TRBJ1-4): EAQVTQNPRYLITVTGKKLTVTCSQNMNHEYMSWYRQDPGLGLRQIYYSMNVEVTDKGDVPEGYKVSRKEKRNFPLILESPSPNQTSLYFCASSWDRFNEKLFFGSGTQLSVL.